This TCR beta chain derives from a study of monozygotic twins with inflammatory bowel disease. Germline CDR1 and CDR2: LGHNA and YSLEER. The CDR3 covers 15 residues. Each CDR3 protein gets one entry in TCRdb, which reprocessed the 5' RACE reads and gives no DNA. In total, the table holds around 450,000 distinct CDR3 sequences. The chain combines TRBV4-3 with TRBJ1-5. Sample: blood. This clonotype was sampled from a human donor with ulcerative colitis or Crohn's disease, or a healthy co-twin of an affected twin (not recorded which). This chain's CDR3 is CASSQDRGSDQPQHF.